This TCR beta chain came from a study of blood T cell repertoires in COVID-19. Study background: The cDNA or gDNA used as material had been derived from T cells, B-cell-depleted T cells, or PBMCs.

This CDR3 comprises 15 residues. Germline loops: CDR1 MNHEY, CDR2 SVGAGI. With V trimmed by 6 bases and J by 2 bases, 7 bases remained unmatched. In the source study's methods: Estimated nucleated cell counts came from reference gene primer amplification. TCRdb keeps only in-frame clones here, not all; method: immunoSEQ multiplex PCR. The DNA gave D and trimming, while V, J and clone size come from that table. The sample holds 210,000 or so clones; almost 85% are singletons and the top ten take approximately 5.1%. This receptor was obtained from a woman in her seventies with active or convalescent COVID-19. V and J are TRBV6-5 and TRBJ2-7; 10 nucleotides agree with TRBD2. The sample taken for sequencing was peripheral blood. The CDR3 loop reads CASSREAGGAYEQYF. The CDR3 region has the DNA TGTGCCAGCAGCCGCGAAGCGGGAGGGGCCTACGAGCAGTACTTC.